This entry concerns a single TCR beta chain. The antigen is undetermined. This entry belongs to a study of cytomegalovirus exposure and HLA in healthy donors. General observations from the study: A later analysis appeared to link common viral pathogens to several of the most significant clusters. The listing of 150 to 200 TCR beta chains classed them as cytomegalovirus-associated. Most TCR sequences were uncommon, yet certain public TCRs appeared in many donors.

The donors gave bone marrow, and they were healthy. From germline, CDR1 is SGHTA and CDR2 FQGNSA. V shed 5 bases, J shed 2 bases, and the junction held 12 bases outside the gene matches. The CDR3 is 17 residues long. Both 60 Vbeta primers and 13 Jbeta primers went into the PCR. Some clones are missing from TCRdb's copy, which holds only in-frame ones; the method was immunoSEQ multiplex PCR. Of about 200,000 clones listed, roughly 80% are singletons. The source is a male donor in good health and CMV-seropositive. The genes are TRBV7-2 and TRBJ2-5; TRBD2 aligns across 9 bases. The sequencing input was PBMCs. The CDR3 DNA reads as TGTGCCAGCAGCCCAACCTCTCGACTAGCGGAACAAGAGACCCAGTACTTC. Translated, it gives CASSPTSRLAEQETQYF.